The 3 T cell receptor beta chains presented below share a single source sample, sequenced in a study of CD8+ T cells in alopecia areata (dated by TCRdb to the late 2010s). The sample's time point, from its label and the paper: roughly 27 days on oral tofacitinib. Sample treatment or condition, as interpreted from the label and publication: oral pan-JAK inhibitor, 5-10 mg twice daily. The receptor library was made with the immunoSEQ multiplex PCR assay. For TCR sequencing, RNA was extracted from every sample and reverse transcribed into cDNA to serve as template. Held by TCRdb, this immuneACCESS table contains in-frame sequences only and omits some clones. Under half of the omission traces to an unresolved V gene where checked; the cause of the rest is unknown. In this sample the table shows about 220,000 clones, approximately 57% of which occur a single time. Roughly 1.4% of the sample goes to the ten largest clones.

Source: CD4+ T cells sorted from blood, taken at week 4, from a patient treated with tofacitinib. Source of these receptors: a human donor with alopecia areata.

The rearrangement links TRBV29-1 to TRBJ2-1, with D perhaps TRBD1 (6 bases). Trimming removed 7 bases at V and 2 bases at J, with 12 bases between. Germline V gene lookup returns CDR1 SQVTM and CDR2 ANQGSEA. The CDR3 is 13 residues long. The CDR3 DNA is TGCAGCGCCGGCGAGGGGGCCTACAATGAGCAGTTCTTC. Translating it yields CSAGEGAYNEQFF.

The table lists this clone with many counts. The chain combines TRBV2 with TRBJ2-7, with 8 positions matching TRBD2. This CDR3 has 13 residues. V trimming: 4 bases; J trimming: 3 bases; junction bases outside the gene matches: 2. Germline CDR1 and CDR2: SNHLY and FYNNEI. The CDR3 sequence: CASSGAGVYEQYF. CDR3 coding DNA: TGTGCCAGCAGTGGAGCGGGGGTCTACGAGCAGTACTTC.

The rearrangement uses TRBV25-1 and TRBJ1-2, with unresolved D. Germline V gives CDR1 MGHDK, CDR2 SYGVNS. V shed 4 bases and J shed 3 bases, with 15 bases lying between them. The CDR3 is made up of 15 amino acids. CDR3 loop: CASSAFLSTDYGYTF. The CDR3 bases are TGTGCCAGCAGTGCCTTCCTATCGACTGACTATGGCTACACCTTC.